One and the same sample provided the 7 T cell receptor beta chains below, sequenced in a study of cytomegalovirus exposure and HLA in healthy donors. Using immunoSEQ multiplex PCR, the repertoire was profiled, and TCRdb retains in-frame clones only, with some absent. The sample yields under 200,000 clones, roughly 91% seen once. Sequences were obtained from PBMCs. The source is a young man in good health and CMV-seropositive.

The chain combines TRBV5-1 with TRBJ1-1, with 7 bases matching TRBD1. The CDR3 is made up of 15 amino acids. V trimming: 4 bases; J trimming: 2 bases; junction bases outside the gene matches: 8. In germline, CDR1 is SGHRS, CDR2 YFSETQ. The CDR3 here is CASSRSTGSNTEAFF. CDR3 bases: TGCGCCAGCAGCAGGTCGACAGGGTCAAACACTGAAGCTTTCTTT. Using reference TRBV5-1 and TRBJ1-1 for the parts outside the CDR3, the full variable domain is KAGVTQTPRYLIKTRGQQVTLSCSPISGHRSVSWYQQTPGQGLQFLFEYFSETQRNKGNFPGRFSGRQFSNSRSEMNVSTLELGDSALYLCASSRSTGSNTEAFFGQGTRLTVV.

The chain's CDR3 is CASPRRPEDTEAFF. CDR3 bases: TGTGCCAGCCCTAGGAGGCCCGAGGACACTGAAGCTTTCTTT. The chain has TRBV6-1 and TRBJ1-1; D unclear. Germline V gene data show CDR1 as MNHNS and CDR2 as SASEGT. Between the trimmed V and J ends, which lost 8 bases and 3 bases, there was a span of 16 bases. The CDR3 sequence is 14 residues long.

The chain links TRBV4-1 to TRBJ2-1, with 9 positions matching TRBD2. The CDR3 sequence is 16 residues long. Losses at the gene ends were 2 bases for V and 2 bases for J; bases not matched to a gene: 4. Germline values: CDR1 MGHRA, CDR2 YSYEKL. CDR3 coding DNA: TGCGCCAGCAGCCAATCCCCTAGCGGGGCCTACAATGAGCAGTTCTTC. This encodes CASSQSPSGAYNEQFF.

The chain is built from TRBV10-3 and TRBJ1-2; tentative D call: TRBD1 (5 bases). Trimming took 3 bases from V and 4 from J, leaving 6 bases between them. Germline V gives CDR1 ENHRY, CDR2 SYGVKD. The CDR3 extends over 12 amino acids. As DNA, the CDR3 is TGTGCCATCAGTGAACAGGCCTATGGCTACACCTTC. It translates to CAISEQAYGYTF.

This chain joins TRBV5-8 and TRBJ2-7, with 8 bases aligning to TRBD1. The germline V gene has CDR1 SGHTS and CDR2 YDEGEE. Trimming took 7 bases from V and 5 from J; bases not matched to a gene: 11. This CDR3 region has 14 residues. CDR3 in amino acids: CASPRQGLYHEQYF. The CDR3, as DNA: TGTGCCAGCCCCCGACAGGGGCTCTACCACGAGCAGTACTTC.

The chain links TRBV29-1 to TRBJ2-7; D perhaps matches TRBD1 (6 bases). This CDR3 is 12 amino acids long. Trimming removed 7 bases from V and 2 bases from J, with 12 bases in between. Germline V gene lookup returns CDR1 SQVTM and CDR2 ANQGSEA. As DNA, the CDR3 is TGCAGCGCCCGGGACACCACCTACGAGCAGTACTTC. Encoded protein: CSARDTTYEQYF.

The chain joins TRBV21-1 to TRBJ2-7; the D call of TRBD2 is as the table states it, not checked on the DNA. TRBV21-1 is listed as a pseudogene. This CDR3 spans 11 amino acids. DNA for the CDR3: TGTGCCAAAACTAGCGCCTACGAGCAGTACTTC. Translated: CAKTSAYEQYF.